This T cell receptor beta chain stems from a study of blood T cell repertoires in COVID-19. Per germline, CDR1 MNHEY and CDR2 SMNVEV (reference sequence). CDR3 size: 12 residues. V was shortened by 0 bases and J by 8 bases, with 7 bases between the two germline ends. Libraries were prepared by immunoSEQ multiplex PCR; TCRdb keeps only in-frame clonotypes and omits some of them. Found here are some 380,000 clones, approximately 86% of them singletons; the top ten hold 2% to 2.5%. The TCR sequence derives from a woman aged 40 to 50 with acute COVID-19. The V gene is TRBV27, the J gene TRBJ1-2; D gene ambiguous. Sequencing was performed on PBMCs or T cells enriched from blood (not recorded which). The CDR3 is CASSLSGRGYTF. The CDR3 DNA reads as TGTGCCAGCAGTTTATCAGGGAGAGGCTACACCTTC.